This section outlines one T cell receptor beta chain sequence together with its context. Antigen: not known. Other DNA sequences in the same sample also yield this CDR3. The data are from a study of shared clonotypes between healthy human individuals. The germline V gene encodes CDR1 SGHRS and CDR2 YFSETQ. Trimming left V 2 bases short and J 3 bases short, with 9 bases between. This CDR3 has 14 amino acids. Study observations and caveats: Despite large depth, rarefaction showed incomplete sorted-subset sequencing.

The assay used deep level. Each subset's genomic DNA was split evenly across several immunoSEQ plates. Profiled with immunoSEQ multiplex PCR; TCRdb holds only in-frame clones, not every one. This table holds a few million clones, about 94% found once. Sequenced sample: naive CD4+ T cells sorted from blood. Regarding subset: CD45RA+ positively selected. This clonotype was sampled from a man aged 18 to 30 in good health. The genes are TRBV5-1 and TRBJ1-3; D unclear. The CDR3 loop is CASSLEAGGNTIYF. The CDR3 DNA reads as TGCGCCAGCAGCTTAGAAGCGGGTGGAAACACCATATATTTT.